What follows describes a single T cell receptor beta chain. Its cognate antigen is unknown. This nonspecific control used anti-CD3/anti-CD28 bead stimulation of CD4+ T cells. Sorting selected CD4+ T cells upregulating both CD40 ligand and CD69. The libraries were made with immunoSEQ version 4 in survey mode. Measured with immunoSEQ multiplex PCR; TCRdb has only the in-frame clones, and not every one. The repertoire holds 40,000 or so clones, with roughly 90% as singletons. This sample is part of a study of persistence of HIV-infected CD4 T cells. Germline CDR1 and CDR2: MDHEN and SYDVKM. There are 19 residues in the CDR3. Trimming left V 3 bases short and J 5 bases short, with 23 bases between.

V and J are TRBV28 and TRBJ1-6; D is undetermined. The sequences come from CD4+ T cells sorted from PBMCs after approximately 19-hour stimulation, collected from a patient who received antiretroviral therapy. The origin of this receptor is an adult man with HIV who was CMV-seropositive. CDR3 protein: CASSLPGSGGITNNSPLHF. DNA for the CDR3: TGTGCCAGCAGTTTGCCCGGCTCGGGAGGCATAACAAATAATTCACCCCTCCACTTT.